This T cell receptor beta chain was identified during a study of blood T cells in healthy people across ages. In germline, CDR1 is SGHTA, CDR2 FQGNSA. The CDR3 consists of 11 residues. V lost 8 bases and J 7 bases, leaving 9 bases between the germline ends. Primed by a sample-barcoded 5' primer and a J-beta primer mix, a second PCR proceeded for 7 to 11 cycles. TCRdb passed the 5' RACE reads through MiXCR, listing each CDR3 protein once. This sample has some 290,000 distinct CDR3 sequences, with roughly 26% found just once. The source material was blood. The clonotype originates from a woman in her 70s in good health. The genes are TRBV7-2 and TRBJ2-1, with D unresolved. The CDR3 loop is CASLVGNEQFF. The CDR3 coding sequence is TGTGCCAGCTTAGTGGGAAATGAGCAGTTCTTC.